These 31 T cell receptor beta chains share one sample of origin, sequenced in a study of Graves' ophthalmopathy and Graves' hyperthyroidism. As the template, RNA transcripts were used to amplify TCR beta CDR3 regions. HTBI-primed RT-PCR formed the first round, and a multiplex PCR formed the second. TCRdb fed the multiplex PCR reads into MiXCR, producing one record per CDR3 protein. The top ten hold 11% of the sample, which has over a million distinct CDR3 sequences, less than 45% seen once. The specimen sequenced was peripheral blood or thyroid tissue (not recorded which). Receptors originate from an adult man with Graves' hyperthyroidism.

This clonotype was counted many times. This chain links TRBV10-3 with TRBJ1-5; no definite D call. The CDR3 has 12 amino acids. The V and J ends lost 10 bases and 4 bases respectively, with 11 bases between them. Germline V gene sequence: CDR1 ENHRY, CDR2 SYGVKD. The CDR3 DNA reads TGTGCCACGACCTCGGGGAATCAGCCCCAGCATTTT. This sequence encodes CATTSGNQPQHF.

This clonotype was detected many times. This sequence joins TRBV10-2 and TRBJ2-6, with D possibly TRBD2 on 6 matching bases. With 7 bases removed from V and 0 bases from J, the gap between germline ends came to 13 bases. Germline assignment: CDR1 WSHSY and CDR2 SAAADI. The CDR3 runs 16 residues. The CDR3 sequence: CASTPRTNSGANVLTF. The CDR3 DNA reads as TGCGCCAGCACCCCGAGGACTAACTCTGGGGCCAACGTCCTGACTTTC.

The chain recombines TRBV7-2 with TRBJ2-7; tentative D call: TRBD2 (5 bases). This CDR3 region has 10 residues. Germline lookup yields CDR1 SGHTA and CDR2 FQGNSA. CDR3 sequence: CASSFLAGGV. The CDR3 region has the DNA TGTGCCAGCAGCTTCCTGGCAGGAGGCGTC.

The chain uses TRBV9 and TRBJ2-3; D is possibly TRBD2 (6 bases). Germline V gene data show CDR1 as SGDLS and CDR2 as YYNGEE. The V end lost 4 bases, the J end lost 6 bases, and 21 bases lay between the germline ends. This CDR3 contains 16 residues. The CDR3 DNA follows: TGTGCCAGCAGCCCTAGCCCGGGCGGTGCGGGGGATACGCAGTATTTT. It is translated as CASSPSPGGAGDTQYF.

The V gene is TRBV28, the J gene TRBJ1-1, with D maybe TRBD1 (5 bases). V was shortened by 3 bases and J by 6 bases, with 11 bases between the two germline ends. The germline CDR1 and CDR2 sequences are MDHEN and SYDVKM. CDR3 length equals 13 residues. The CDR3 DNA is TGTGCCAGCAGTTTGGTATGGGGACCTGAAGCTTTCTTT. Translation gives CASSLVWGPEAFF.

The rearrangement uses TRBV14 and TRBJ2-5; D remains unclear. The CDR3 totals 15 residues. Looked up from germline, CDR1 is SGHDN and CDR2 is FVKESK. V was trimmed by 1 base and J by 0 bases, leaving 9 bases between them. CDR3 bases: TGTGCCAGCAGCCAAGTCCCCAGCTACCAAGAGACCCAGTACTTC. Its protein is CASSQVPSYQETQYF.

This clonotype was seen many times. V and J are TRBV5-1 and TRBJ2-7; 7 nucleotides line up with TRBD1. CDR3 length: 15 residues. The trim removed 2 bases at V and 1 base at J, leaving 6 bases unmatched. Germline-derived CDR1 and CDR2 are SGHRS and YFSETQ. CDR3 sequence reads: CASSFSGQSSYEQYF. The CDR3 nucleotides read TGCGCCAGCAGCTTTTCGGGACAGTCATCCTACGAGCAGTACTTC.

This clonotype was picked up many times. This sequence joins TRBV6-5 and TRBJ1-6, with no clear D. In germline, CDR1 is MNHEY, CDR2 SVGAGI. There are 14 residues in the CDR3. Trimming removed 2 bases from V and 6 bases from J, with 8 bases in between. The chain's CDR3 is CASSYRPSNSPLHF. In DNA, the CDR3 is TGTGCCAGCAGTTACAGGCCATCTAATTCACCCCTCCACTTT.

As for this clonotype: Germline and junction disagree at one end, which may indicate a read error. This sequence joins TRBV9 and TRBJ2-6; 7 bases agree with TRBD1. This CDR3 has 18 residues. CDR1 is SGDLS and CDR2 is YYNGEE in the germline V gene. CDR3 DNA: TGTGCCAGCAGCCGCGAAGGGGGCCTTAACTCTGAGGCCAACGTCCTGACTTTC. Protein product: CASSREGGLNSEANVLTF.

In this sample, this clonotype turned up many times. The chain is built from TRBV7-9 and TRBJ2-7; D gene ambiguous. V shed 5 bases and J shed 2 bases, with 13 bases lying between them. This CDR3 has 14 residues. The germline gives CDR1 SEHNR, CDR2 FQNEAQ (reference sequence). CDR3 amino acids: CASSPLAAAYEQYF. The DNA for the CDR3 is TGTGCCAGCAGCCCCCTGGCAGCAGCCTACGAGCAGTACTTC.

In nucleotides, the CDR3 is TGTGCCATCAGTTTTGGACCGCGGGCGGGGTCCTACGAGCAGTACTTC. Translation gives CAISFGPRAGSYEQYF. The V and J genes are TRBV10-3 and TRBJ2-7; D is perhaps TRBD2 (6 bases). V lost 5 bases and J 1 base, leaving 18 bases between the germline ends. CDR3 length: 16 residues. Germline CDR1 is ENHRY and CDR2 is SYGVKD.

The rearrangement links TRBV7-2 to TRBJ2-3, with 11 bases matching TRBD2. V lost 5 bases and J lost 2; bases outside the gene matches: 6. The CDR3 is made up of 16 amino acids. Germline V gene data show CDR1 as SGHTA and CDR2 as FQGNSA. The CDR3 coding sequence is TGTGCCAGCAGCCCCCGACTAGCGGGGACCACAGATACGCAGTATTTT. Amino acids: CASSPRLAGTTDTQYF.

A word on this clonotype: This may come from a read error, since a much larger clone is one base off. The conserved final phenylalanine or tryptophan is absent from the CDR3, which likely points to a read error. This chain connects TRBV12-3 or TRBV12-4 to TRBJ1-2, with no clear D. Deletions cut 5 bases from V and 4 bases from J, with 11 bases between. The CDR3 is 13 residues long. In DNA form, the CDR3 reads TGTGCCAGCAGTCCCTTGGGCCGCTATGGCTACACCCTC. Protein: CASSPLGRYGYTL.

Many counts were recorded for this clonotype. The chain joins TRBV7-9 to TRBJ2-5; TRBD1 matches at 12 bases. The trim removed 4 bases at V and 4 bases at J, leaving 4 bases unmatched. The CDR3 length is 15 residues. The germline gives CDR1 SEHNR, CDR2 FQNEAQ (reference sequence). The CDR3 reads CASSWDRGPGETQYF. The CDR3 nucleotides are TGTGCCAGCAGCTGGGACAGGGGGCCAGGAGAGACCCAGTACTTC. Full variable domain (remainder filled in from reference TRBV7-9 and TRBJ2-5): DTGVSQNPRHKITKRGQNVTFRCDPISEHNRLYWYRQTLGQGPEFLTYFQNEAQLEKSRLLSDRFSAERPKGSFSTLEIQRTEQGDSAMYLCASSWDRGPGETQYFGPGTRLLVL.

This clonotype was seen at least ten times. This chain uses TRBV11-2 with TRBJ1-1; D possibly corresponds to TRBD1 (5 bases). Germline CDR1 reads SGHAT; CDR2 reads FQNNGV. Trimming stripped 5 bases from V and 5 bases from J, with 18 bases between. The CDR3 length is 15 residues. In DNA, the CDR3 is TGTGCCAGCAGCCCCTCGTTCCGGGGGGGAACTGAAGCTTTCTTT. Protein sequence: CASSPSFRGGTEAFF.

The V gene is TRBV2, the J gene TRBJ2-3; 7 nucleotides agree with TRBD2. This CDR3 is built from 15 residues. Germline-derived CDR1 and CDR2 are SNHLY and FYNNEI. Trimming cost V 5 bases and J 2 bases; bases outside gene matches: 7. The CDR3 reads CASSRGAGFTDTQYF. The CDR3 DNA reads TGTGCCAGCAGTAGAGGAGCGGGGTTCACAGATACGCAGTATTTT.

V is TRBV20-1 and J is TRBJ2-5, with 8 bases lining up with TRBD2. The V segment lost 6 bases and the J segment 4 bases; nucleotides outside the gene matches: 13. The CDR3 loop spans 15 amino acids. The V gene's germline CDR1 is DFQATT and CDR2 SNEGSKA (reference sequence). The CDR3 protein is CSAWVLGTRSETQYF. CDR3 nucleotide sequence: TGCAGTGCATGGGTACTCGGGACTAGATCAGAGACCCAGTACTTC.

This chain's CDR3 is CASSYGTFGVGYTF. The DNA for the CDR3 is TGTGCCAGCAGTTACGGGACATTTGGAGTCGGCTACACCTTC. The chain employs TRBV11-2 and TRBJ1-2; weak D call: TRBD1 (6 bases). Trimming took 6 bases from V and 8 from J, leaving 19 bases between them. Per the germline V gene, CDR1 is SGHAT and CDR2 is FQNNGV. The CDR3 runs 14 residues.

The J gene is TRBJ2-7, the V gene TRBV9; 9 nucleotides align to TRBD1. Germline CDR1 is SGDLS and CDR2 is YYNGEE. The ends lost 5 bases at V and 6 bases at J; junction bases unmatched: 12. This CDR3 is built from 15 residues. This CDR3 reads CASSEVPGQGSEQYF. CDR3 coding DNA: TGTGCCAGCAGTGAAGTTCCGGGACAGGGCTCCGAGCAGTACTTC.

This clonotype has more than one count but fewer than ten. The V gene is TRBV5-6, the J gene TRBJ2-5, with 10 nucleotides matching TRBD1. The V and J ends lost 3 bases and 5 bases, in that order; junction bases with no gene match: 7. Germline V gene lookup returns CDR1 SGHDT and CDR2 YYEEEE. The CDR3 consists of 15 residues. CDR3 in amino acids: CASSSGTGARETQYF. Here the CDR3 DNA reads TGTGCCAGCAGCTCCGGGACAGGGGCTCGCGAGACCCAGTACTTC.

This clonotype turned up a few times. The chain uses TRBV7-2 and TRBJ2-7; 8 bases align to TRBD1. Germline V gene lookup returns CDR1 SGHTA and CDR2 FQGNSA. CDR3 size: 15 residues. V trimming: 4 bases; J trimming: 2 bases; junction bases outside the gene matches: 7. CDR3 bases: TGTGCCAGCAGCTCAAAGGACAGGGCCACCTACGAGCAGTACTTC. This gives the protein CASSSKDRATYEQYF.

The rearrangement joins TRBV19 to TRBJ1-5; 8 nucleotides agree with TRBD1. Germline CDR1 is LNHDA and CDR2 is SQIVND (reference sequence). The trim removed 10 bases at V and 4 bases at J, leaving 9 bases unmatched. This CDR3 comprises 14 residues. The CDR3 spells CAKGGTGLNQPQHF. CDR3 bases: TGTGCCAAAGGGGGGACAGGTCTTAATCAGCCCCAGCATTTT. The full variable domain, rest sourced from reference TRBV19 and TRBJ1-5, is DGGITQSPKYLFRKEGQNVTLSCEQNLNHDAMYWYRQDPGQGLRLIYYSQIVNDFQKGDIAEGYSVSREKKESFPLTVTSAQKNPTAFYLCAKGGTGLNQPQHFGDGTRLSIL.

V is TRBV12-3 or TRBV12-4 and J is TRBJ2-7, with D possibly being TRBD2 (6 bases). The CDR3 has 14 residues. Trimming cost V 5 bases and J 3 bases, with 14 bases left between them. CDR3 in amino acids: CASSPSSGHYEQYF. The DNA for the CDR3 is TGTGCCAGCAGTCCCTCGAGCGGGCACTACGAGCAGTACTTC.

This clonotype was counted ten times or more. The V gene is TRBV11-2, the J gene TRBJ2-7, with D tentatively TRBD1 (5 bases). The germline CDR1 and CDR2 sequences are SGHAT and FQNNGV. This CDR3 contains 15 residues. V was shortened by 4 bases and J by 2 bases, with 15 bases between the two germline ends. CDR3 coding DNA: TGTGCCAGCAGCTCAGAGGTAGACAGTCCCTACGAGCAGTACTTC. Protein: CASSSEVDSPYEQYF.

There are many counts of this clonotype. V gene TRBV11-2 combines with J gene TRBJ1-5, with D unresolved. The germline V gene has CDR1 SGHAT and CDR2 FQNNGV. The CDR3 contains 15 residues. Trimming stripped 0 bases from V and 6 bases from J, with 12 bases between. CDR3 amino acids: CASSLEGTGGQPQHF. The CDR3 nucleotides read TGTGCCAGCAGCTTAGAGGGTACGGGCGGTCAGCCCCAGCATTTT. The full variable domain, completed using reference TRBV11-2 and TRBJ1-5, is EAGVAQSPRYKIIEKRQSVAFWCNPISGHATLYWYQQILGQGPKLLIQFQNNGVVDDSQLPKDRFSAERLKGVDSTLKIQPAKLEDSAVYLCASSLEGTGGQPQHFGDGTRLSIL.

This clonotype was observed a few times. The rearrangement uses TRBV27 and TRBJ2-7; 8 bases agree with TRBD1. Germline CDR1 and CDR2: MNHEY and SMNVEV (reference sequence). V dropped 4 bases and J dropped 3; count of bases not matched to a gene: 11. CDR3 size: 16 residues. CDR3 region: CASSSYQRTGSYEQYF. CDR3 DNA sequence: TGTGCCAGCAGTTCCTACCAAAGGACAGGGAGCTACGAGCAGTACTTC.

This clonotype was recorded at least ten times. CDR3 nucleotides: TGTGCCAGCAGCTTAGAGGGGGCGGATCAGCCCCAGCATTTT. Its translation is CASSLEGADQPQHF. The J gene is TRBJ1-5, the V gene TRBV7-8, with TRBD1 identical over 7 bases. Germline V gene lookup returns CDR1 SGHVS and CDR2 FQNEAQ. CDR3 length equals 14 residues. V lost 1 base and J lost 5; bases outside the gene matches: 2. The whole variable domain, remainder taken from reference TRBV7-8 and TRBJ1-5, is GAGVSQSPRYKVAKRGQDVALRCDPISGHVSLFWYQQALGQGPEFLTYFQNEAQLDKSGLPSDRFFAERPEGSVSTLKIQRTQQEDSAVYLCASSLEGADQPQHFGDGTRLSIL.

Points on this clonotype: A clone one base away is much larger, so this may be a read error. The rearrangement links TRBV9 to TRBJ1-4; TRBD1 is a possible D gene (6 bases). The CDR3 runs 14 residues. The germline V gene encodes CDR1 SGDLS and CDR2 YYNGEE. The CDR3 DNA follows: TGTGCCAGCAGCAACCGGGACAACAATGGAAAACTGTTTTTT. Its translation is CASSNRDNNGKLFF.

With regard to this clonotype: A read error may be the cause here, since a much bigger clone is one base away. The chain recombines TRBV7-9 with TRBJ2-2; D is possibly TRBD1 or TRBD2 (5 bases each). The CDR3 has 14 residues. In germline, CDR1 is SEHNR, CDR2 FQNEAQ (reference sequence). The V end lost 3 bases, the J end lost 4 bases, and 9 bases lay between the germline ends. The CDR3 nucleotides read TGTGCCAGCAGCTTTAATGGGGGCACCGGGGAGCTGTTTTTT. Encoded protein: CASSFNGGTGELFF. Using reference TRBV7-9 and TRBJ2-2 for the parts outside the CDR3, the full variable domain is DTGVSQNPRHKITKRGQNVTFRCDPISEHNRLYWYRQTLGQGPEFLTYFQNEAQLEKSRLLSDRFSAERPKGSFSTLEIQRTEQGDSAMYLCASSFNGGTGELFFGEGSRLTVL.

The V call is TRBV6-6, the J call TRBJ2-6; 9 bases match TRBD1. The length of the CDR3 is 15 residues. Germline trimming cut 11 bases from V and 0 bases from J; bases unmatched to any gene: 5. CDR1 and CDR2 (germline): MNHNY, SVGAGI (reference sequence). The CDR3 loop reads CAGGQGTSGANVLTF. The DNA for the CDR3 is TGTGCCGGAGGACAGGGGACCTCTGGGGCCAACGTCCTGACTTTC.

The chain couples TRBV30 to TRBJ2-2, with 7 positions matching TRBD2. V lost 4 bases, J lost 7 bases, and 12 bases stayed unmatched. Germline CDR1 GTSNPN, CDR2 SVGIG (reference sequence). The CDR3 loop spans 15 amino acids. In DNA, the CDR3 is TGTGCCTGGATTGGCGGGAGAGGCGTGGTCGGGGAGCTGTTTTTT. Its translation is CAWIGGRGVVGELFF.